These 27 T cell receptor beta chains were sequenced from one sample in a study of a mutant IDH1 vaccine in newly diagnosed glioma. Their specific antigens are unknown. Regarding time point: week 5, during vaccination. Vaccination comprised doses that each held 300 ug of mutant IDH1 20-mer peptide, plus topical imiquimod. Sequenced by immunoSEQ multiplex PCR; TCRdb stores in-frame clones only, minus some. This table holds fewer than 100,000 clones, 75% to 95% found once. The sample was PBMCs, taken from a glioma patient whose treatment included an IDH1 peptide vaccine. The receptors here all came from a woman between 50 and 59 years old with glioma.

This chain connects TRBV6-5 to TRBJ2-7, with 11 bases identical to TRBD2. The V and J ends lost 8 bases and 2 bases, in that order; junction bases with no gene match: 2. The CDR3 contains 13 residues. Germline-derived CDR1 and CDR2 are MNHEY and SVGAGI. CDR3 bases: TGTGCCAGCGGGACTAGCGGCACCTACGAGCAGTACTTC. Protein: CASGTSGTYEQYF.

This clone came up once. This chain joins TRBV5-1 and TRBJ2-7; D is unclear. The germline V gene has CDR1 SGHRS and CDR2 YFSETQ. The CDR3 spans 13 residues. Deletions cut 3 bases from V and 6 bases from J, with 13 bases between. The CDR3 nucleotides are TGCGCCAGCAGCTACGACTGGCAGCCCGAGCAGTACTTC. Translation gives CASSYDWQPEQYF.

The CDR3 reads CASSPHWVRVNYGYTF. The CDR3 nucleotides read TGTGCCAGCAGCCCTCACTGGGTTAGGGTCAACTATGGCTACACCTTC. The chain combines TRBV28 with TRBJ1-2; D gene unclear. CDR1 and CDR2 (germline): MDHEN, SYDVKM. This CDR3 has 16 amino acids. Between the trimmed V and J ends, which lost 6 bases and 2 bases, there was a span of 19 bases.

This chain joins TRBV19 and TRBJ2-7; the match to TRBD1 covers 7 bases. Trimming removed 5 bases from V and 9 bases from J; junction bases left unmatched: 10. CDR3 length: 13 residues. CDR1 and CDR2 (germline): LNHDA, SQIVND (reference sequence). The CDR3 DNA sequence: TGTGCCAGTAGTCCCGGGACAGCCTCTTCGCAGTACTTC. Its protein product is CASSPGTASSQYF.

V is TRBV5-4 and J is TRBJ2-5, with 11 bases that match TRBD1. The end of the DNA is better explained by TRBJ2-7, so the J call may be wrong. Germline V gene data show CDR1 as SGHNT and CDR2 as YYREEE (reference sequence). CDR3 size: 15 residues. The CDR3 region has the DNA TGTGCCAGCAGCTTGACCGGGACAGGGGGCTACGAGCAGTACTTC. This codes for CASSLTGTGGYEQYF.

The chain recombines TRBV6-6 with TRBJ2-7, with a tentative D call TRBD2 (5 bases). Trimming stripped 7 bases from V and 5 bases from J, with 15 bases between. The CDR3 runs 13 residues. Germline V gene lookup returns CDR1 MNHNY and CDR2 SVGAGI (reference sequence). The CDR3 reads CASTVRVEDEQYF. For the CDR3, the DNA is TGTGCCAGCACCGTCCGAGTGGAGGACGAGCAGTACTTC.

V is TRBV7-9 and J is TRBJ2-7; TRBD1 is a possible D gene (6 bases). V dropped 1 base and J dropped 4 bases, with 8 bases sitting between them. In germline, CDR1 is SEHNR, CDR2 FQNEAQ (reference sequence). This CDR3 is built from 13 residues. The CDR3 loop reads CASSLGGTYEQYF. The CDR3, as DNA: TGTGCCAGCAGCTTAGGGGGGACATACGAGCAGTACTTC. Full variable domain (missing parts from reference TRBV7-9 and TRBJ2-7): DTGVSQNPRHKITKRGQNVTFRCDPISEHNRLYWYRQTLGQGPEFLTYFQNEAQLEKSRLLSDRFSAERPKGSFSTLEIQRTEQGDSAMYLCASSLGGTYEQYFGPGTRLTVT.

This clone was seen a single time. The CDR3 sequence: CASSDWGGTNTGELFF. As DNA, the CDR3 is TGTGCCAGCAGTGATTGGGGGGGGACGAACACCGGGGAGCTGTTTTTT. The genes are TRBV6-1 and TRBJ2-2; 7 bases agree with TRBD2. This CDR3 is 16 amino acids long. After removal of 3 bases from V and 0 bases from J, the junction contained 4 bases not matched to a gene. Per germline, CDR1 MNHNS and CDR2 SASEGT.

The chain carries TRBV28 and TRBJ1-4; TRBD1 is a possible D gene (6 bases). Trimming removed 7 bases from V and 7 bases from J, with 19 bases in between. The CDR3 consists of 15 residues. Germline CDR1 is MDHEN and CDR2 is SYDVKM. For the CDR3, the DNA is TGTGCCAGCACACCCCGACAGGCCAAGAGTGAAAAACTGTTTTTT. Its translation: CASTPRQAKSEKLFF.

The CDR3 bases are TGCGCCAGCACCGCCGGGGGTTCCTACGAGCAGTACTTC. This translates into CASTAGGSYEQYF. This chain joins TRBV5-1 and TRBJ2-7, with a possible D match to TRBD2 (6 bases). This CDR3 has 13 residues. CDR1 is SGHRS, CDR2 YFSETQ, per germline. V was trimmed by 6 bases and J by 1 base, leaving 11 bases between them.

The V gene is TRBV27, the J gene TRBJ2-1, with TRBD1 matching over 9 bases. Germline V gene data show CDR1 as MNHEY and CDR2 as SMNVEV (reference sequence). V shed 3 bases and J 6 bases; nucleotides not matched to a gene: 12. This CDR3 is 17 amino acids long. The CDR3 DNA is TGTGCCAGCAGTTTTCCCCCCGGGACAGGGAGAATCAATGAGCAGTTCTTC. Residues: CASSFPPGTGRINEQFF.

The chain links TRBV19 to TRBJ1-1; TRBD1 is a possible D gene (5 bases). V gave up 5 bases and J gave up 4 bases, with 14 bases separating them. The CDR3 contains 14 residues. CDR1 is LNHDA, CDR2 SQIVND, per germline (reference sequence). The CDR3 is CASSLRGGSTEAFF. CDR3 nucleotides: TGTGCCAGTAGTCTTCGGGGGGGGAGCACTGAAGCTTTCTTT.

The J gene is TRBJ1-5, the V gene TRBV11-2, with D unresolved. This CDR3 has 15 amino acids. Trimming cost V 5 bases and J 2 bases, with 13 bases left between them. The germline gives CDR1 SGHAT, CDR2 FQNNGV. CDR3 coding DNA: TGTGCCAGCAGCGCGAGAAGTGAGGGCAATCAGCCCCAGCATTTT. This sequence encodes CASSARSEGNQPQHF.

This clone showed up just a few times. The V gene is TRBV6-6, the J gene TRBJ1-5; D is ambiguous. Trimming took 2 bases from V and 5 from J, leaving 4 bases between them. Per the germline V gene, CDR1 is MNHNY and CDR2 is SVGAGI (reference sequence). The CDR3 loop spans 12 amino acids. The CDR3 spells CASSYGDQPQHF. The CDR3 DNA is TGTGCCAGCAGTTACGGCGATCAGCCCCAGCATTTT.

This clone was recorded only once. The chain links TRBV4-1 to TRBJ2-2, with TRBD2 identical over 10 bases. CDR1 is MGHRA and CDR2 is YSYEKL in the germline V gene. Losses at the gene ends were 4 bases for V and 8 bases for J; bases not matched to a gene: 19. The CDR3 length is 19 residues. CDR3 residues: CASSLLLRGASGRGGELFF. CDR3 nucleotide sequence: TGCGCCAGCAGCCTTCTTCTTAGGGGGGCTAGCGGGAGAGGTGGGGAGCTGTTTTTT.

This clone was detected once. The rearrangement links TRBV29-1 to TRBJ2-7; 11 nucleotides line up with TRBD2. Trimming took 4 bases from V and 7 from J; bases not matched to a gene: 6. The germline gives CDR1 SQVTM, CDR2 ANQGSEA. This CDR3 has 13 residues. The CDR3 here is CSVGGLAGGEQYF. The CDR3, as DNA: TGCAGCGTTGGAGGGCTAGCGGGAGGAGAGCAGTACTTC.

This chain uses TRBV6-1 with TRBJ1-1; TRBD1 aligns across 7 bases. V was pared by 5 bases and J by 3 bases, with 6 bases of the junction left unmatched. Germline V gene lookup returns CDR1 MNHNS and CDR2 SASEGT. The CDR3 extends over 14 amino acids. CDR3 DNA: TGTGCCAGCAGTCCGACAGGGACCCACACTGAAGCTTTCTTT. Protein product: CASSPTGTHTEAFF.

V is TRBV27 and J is TRBJ1-2; D call uncertain. V lost 5 bases to trimming and J lost 7 bases, with 17 bases between them. The germline gives CDR1 MNHEY, CDR2 SMNVEV (reference sequence). There are 14 residues in the CDR3. CDR3 amino acids: CASSPAARRAGYTF. The CDR3 DNA sequence: TGTGCCAGCAGTCCGGCCGCCAGGCGAGCTGGCTACACCTTC.

Written as DNA, the CDR3 is TGTGCCAGCATTCGTCCGGGCAGGGGGCGCGGGGAGCAGTACTTC. It encodes CASIRPGRGRGEQYF. The V call is TRBV28, the J call TRBJ2-7, with 8 bases identical to TRBD1. Trimming at V came to 7 bases and at J to 7 bases, leaving 15 bases not matched to a gene. The CDR3 covers 15 residues. CDR1 and CDR2 (germline): MDHEN, SYDVKM.

The chain is built from TRBV5-4 and TRBJ2-5; D unresolved. The germline gives CDR1 SGHNT, CDR2 YYREEE (reference sequence). CDR3 length: 14 amino acids. V lost 0 bases to trimming and J lost 5 bases, with 11 bases between them. The CDR3: CASSLAGHRETQYF. DNA for the CDR3: TGTGCCAGCAGCTTGGCGGGTCACCGGGAGACCCAGTACTTC.

The rearrangement links TRBV9 to TRBJ1-1, with 8 bases lining up with TRBD1. Germline V lookup: CDR1 SGDLS, CDR2 YYNGEE. Unmatched junction bases numbered 19, after V lost 9 bases and J lost 0 bases. The CDR3 is made up of 18 amino acids. The CDR3 loop is CANRMARSRTGMNTEAFF. CDR3 bases: TGTGCCAACCGGATGGCCCGCAGCAGGACAGGGATGAACACTGAAGCTTTCTTT.

The rearrangement uses TRBV6-6 and TRBJ2-7; no definite D call. Germline loops: CDR1 MNHNY, CDR2 SVGAGI (reference sequence). The CDR3 length is 12 residues. Trimming left V 6 bases short and J 3 bases short, with 9 bases between. CDR3 in amino acids: CASSYTVYEQYF. The CDR3 coding sequence is TGTGCCAGCAGCTACACAGTCTACGAGCAGTACTTC.

This chain connects TRBV6-5 to TRBJ2-7; D gene ambiguous. Trimming left V 4 bases short and J 7 bases short, with 8 bases between. The CDR3 runs 11 residues. Germline lookup yields CDR1 MNHEY and CDR2 SVGAGI. Here the CDR3 reads CASSSLWEQYF. CDR3 coding DNA: TGTGCCAGCAGTTCCCTCTGGGAGCAGTACTTC.

The chain has TRBV28 and TRBJ1-2; 7 nucleotides line up with TRBD1. Per germline, CDR1 MDHEN and CDR2 SYDVKM. The CDR3 length is 12 residues. Trimming cost V 6 bases and J 4 bases; bases outside gene matches: 2. The CDR3 DNA is TGTGCCAGCAGAGGACAGGCCTATGGCTACACCTTC. Translating gives CASRGQAYGYTF.

This chain links TRBV7-6 with TRBJ1-5; TRBD1 is a possible D gene (6 bases). The CDR3 length is 16 residues. V was clipped by 5 bases and J by 4 bases, with 18 bases between them. From germline, CDR1 is SGHVS and CDR2 FNYEAQ. CDR3: CASSPGPRTVNQPQHF. In nucleotides, the CDR3 is TGTGCCAGCAGCCCGGGACCGAGGACAGTTAATCAGCCCCAGCATTTT.

The V and J genes are TRBV6-6 and TRBJ1-4; perhaps TRBD1 as D (5 bases). Trimming left V 7 bases short and J 6 bases short, with 15 bases between. The germline gives CDR1 MNHNY, CDR2 SVGAGI (reference sequence). This CDR3 contains 14 residues. The CDR3 is CASTNGGSHEKLFF. The CDR3 DNA follows: TGTGCCAGCACAAACGGGGGTTCCCATGAAAAACTGTTTTTT.

The genes are TRBV5-1 and TRBJ2-7, with TRBD2 matching 14 bases. With V trimmed by 4 bases and J by 3 bases, 6 bases remained unmatched. This CDR3 contains 16 residues. CDR1 is SGHRS and CDR2 is YFSETQ in the germline V gene. The chain's CDR3 is CASSAGTSGSVYEQYF. CDR3 bases: TGCGCCAGCAGCGCCGGGACTAGCGGGAGCGTCTACGAGCAGTACTTC.